The entry below describes one TCR beta chain. Its cognate antigen is unknown. Blood (less than 2.6 ml) was collected from every donor individually. The data were taken from a study of monozygotic twins with inflammatory bowel disease. Study-level results: Differences in immunosuppressive treatment may have been a source of added variability in patient repertoires.

Germline CDR1 DFQATT, CDR2 SNEGSKA (reference sequence). The CDR3 covers 17 residues. Eight cDNA synthesis reactions were run for every sample. TCRdb reanalyzed the 5' RACE reads and collapses them to one entry per CDR3 protein, without DNA. In all, the sample yields around 47,000 distinct CDR3 sequences. The specimen was blood. This sequence joins TRBV20-1 and TRBJ2-3; as DNA is missing, the TRBD1 call by TCRdb cannot be tested. The TCR sequence derives from a human donor with ulcerative colitis or Crohn's disease, or a healthy co-twin of an affected twin (not recorded which). This chain's CDR3 is CSATWDRGSFGADTQYF.